This T cell receptor (beta chain) was identified during a study of blood T cell repertoires in COVID-19. The trim removed 4 bases at V and 3 bases at J, leaving 8 bases unmatched. This CDR3 has 17 residues. Germline V gene data show CDR1 as SGHRS and CDR2 as YFSETQ. Original processing notes: Reference gene primer amplification yielded estimated nucleated cell counts. Sequencing used immunoSEQ multiplex PCR; TCRdb keeps in-frame clones, though not all of them. The V and J calls and clone size are taken from that table; D and trimming were inferred from the DNA. The sample contains 97,000 or so clones, about 88% of which appear only once.

The chain has TRBV5-1 and TRBJ2-1; TRBD1 agrees at 12 bases. Input material: peripheral blood. This clonotype was sampled from a man between 50 and 59 years old with active or convalescent COVID-19. The CDR3 spells CASSAGTGGVIYNEQFF. DNA of the CDR3: TGCGCCAGCAGCGCCGGGACAGGGGGCGTCATCTACAATGAGCAGTTCTTC.